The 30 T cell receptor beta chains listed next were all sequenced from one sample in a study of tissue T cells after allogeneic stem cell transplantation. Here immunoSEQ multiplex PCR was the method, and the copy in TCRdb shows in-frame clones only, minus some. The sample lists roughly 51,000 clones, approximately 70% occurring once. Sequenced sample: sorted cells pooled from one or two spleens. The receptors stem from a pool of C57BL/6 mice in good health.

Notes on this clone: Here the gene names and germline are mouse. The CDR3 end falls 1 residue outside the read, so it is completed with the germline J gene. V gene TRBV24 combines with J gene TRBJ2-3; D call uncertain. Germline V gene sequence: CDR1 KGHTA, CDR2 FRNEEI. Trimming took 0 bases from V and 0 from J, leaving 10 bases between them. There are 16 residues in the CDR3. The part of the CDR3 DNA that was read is TGTGCCAGCAGTCTGTATGGCAGGATGAGTGCAGAAACGCTGTAT. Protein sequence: CASSLYGRMSAETLY. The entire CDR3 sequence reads CASSLYGRMSAETLYF.

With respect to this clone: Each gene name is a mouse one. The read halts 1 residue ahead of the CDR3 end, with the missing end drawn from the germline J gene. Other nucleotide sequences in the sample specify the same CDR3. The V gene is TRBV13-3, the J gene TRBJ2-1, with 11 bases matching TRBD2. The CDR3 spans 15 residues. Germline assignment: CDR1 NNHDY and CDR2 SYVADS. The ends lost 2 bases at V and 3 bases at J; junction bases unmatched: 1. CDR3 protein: CASSEGTGGYAEQFF. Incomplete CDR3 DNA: TGTGCCAGCAGTGAAGGGACTGGGGGCTATGCTGAGCAGTTC.

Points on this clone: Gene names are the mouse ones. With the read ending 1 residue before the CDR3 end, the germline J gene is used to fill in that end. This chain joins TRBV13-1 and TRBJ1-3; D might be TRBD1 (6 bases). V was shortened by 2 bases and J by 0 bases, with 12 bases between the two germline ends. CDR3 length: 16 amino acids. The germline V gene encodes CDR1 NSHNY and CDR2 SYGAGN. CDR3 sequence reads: CASSDPGQNSGNTLYF. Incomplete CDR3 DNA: TGTGCCAGCAGTGACCCCGGACAGAATTCTGGAAATACGCTCTAT.

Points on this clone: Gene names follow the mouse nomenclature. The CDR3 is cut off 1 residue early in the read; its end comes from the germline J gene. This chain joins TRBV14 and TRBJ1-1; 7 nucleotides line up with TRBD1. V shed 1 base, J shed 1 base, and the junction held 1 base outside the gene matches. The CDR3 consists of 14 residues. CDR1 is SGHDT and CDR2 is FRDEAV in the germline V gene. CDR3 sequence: CASSFRDRNTEVFF. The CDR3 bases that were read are TGTGCCAGCAGTTTCCGGGACAGAAACACAGAAGTCTTC.

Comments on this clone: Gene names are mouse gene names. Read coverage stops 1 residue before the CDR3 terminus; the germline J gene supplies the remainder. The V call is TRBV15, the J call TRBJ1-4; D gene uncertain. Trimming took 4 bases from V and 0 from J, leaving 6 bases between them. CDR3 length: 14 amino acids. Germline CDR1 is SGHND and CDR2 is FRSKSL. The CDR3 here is CASSSTISNERLFF. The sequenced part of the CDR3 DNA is TGTGCCAGCAGTTCGACAATTTCCAACGAAAGATTATTT.

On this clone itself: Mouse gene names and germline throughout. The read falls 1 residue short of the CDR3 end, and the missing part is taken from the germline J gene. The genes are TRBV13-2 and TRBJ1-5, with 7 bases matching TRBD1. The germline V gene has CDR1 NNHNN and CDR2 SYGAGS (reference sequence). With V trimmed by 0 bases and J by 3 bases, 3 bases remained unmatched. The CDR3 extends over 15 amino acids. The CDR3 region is CASGDAGGGNQAPLF. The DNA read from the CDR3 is TGTGCCAGCGGTGATGCAGGGGGTGGCAACCAGGCTCCGCTT.

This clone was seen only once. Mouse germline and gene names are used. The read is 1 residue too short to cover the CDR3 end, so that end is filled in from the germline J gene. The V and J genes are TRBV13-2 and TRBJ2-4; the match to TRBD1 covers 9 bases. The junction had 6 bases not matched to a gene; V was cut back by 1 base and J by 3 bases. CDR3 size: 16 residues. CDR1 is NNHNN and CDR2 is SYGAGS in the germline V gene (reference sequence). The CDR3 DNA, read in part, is TGTGCCAGCGGTGATCCCACCGGGACAGGGCAAAACACCTTGTAC. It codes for CASGDPTGTGQNTLY. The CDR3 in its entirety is CASGDPTGTGQNTLYF.

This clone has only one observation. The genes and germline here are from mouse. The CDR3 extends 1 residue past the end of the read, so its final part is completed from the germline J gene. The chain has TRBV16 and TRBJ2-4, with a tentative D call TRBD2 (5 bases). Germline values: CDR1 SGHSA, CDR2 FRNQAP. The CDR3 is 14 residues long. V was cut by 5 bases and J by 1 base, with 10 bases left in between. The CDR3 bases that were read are TGTGCAAGCAGCGCCCCCTGGGGTCAAAACACCTTGTAC. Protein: CASSAPWGQNTLY. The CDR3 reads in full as CASSAPWGQNTLYF.

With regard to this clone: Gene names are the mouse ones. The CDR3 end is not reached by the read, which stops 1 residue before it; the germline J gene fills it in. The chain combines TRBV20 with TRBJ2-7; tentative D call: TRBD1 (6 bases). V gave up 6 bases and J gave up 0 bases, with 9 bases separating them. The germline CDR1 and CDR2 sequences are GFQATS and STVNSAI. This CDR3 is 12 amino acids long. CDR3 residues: CGAGQSSYEQYF. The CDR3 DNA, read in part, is TGTGGTGCCGGACAGAGCTCCTATGAACAGTAC.

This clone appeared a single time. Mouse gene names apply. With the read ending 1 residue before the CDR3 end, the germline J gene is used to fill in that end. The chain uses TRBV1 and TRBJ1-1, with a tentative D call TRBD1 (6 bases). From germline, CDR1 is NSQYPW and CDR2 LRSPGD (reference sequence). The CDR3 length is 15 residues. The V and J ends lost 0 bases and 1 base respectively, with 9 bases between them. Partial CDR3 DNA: TGCACCTGCAGTGCAGATGGCAGGGGAAACACAGAAGTCTTC. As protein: CTCSADGRGNTEVF. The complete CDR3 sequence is CTCSADGRGNTEVFF.

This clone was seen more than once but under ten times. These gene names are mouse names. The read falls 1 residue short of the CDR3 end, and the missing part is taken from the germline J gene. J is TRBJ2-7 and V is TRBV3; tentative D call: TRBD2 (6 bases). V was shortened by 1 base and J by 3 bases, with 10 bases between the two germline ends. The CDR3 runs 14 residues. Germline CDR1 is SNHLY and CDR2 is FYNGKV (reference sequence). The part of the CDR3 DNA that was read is TGTGCCAGCAGCTTAGACTGGGTGCACTATGAACAGTAC. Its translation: CASSLDWVHYEQY. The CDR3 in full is CASSLDWVHYEQYF. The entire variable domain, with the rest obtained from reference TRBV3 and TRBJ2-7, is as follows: GPKVLQIPSHQIIDMGQMVTLNCDPVSNHLYFYWYKQILGQQMEFLVNFYNGKVMEKSKLFKDQFSVERPDGSYFTLKIQPTALEDSAVYFCASSLDWVHYEQYFGPGTRLTVL.

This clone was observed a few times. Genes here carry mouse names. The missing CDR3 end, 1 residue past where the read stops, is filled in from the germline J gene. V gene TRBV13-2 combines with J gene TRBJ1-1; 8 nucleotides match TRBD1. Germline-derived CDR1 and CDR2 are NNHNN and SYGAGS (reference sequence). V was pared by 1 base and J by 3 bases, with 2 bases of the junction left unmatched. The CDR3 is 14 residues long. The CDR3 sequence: CASGDTGGDTEVFF. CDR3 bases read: TGTGCCAGCGGTGATACAGGGGGGGACACAGAAGTCTTC.

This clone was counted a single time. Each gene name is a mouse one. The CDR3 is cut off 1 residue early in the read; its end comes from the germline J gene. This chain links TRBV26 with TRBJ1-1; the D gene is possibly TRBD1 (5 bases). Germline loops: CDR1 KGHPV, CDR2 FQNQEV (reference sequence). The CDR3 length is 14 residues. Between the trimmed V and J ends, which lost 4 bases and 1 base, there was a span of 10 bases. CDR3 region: CASSQKGRNTEVFF. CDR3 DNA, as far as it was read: TGTGCCAGCAGTCAGAAGGGGAGGAACACAGAAGTCTTC.

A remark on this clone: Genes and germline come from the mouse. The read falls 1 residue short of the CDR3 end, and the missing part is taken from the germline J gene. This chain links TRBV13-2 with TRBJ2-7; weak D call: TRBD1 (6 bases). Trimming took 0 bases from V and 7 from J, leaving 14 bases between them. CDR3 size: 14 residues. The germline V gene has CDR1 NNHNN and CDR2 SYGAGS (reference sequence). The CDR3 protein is CASGDAAGEREQYF. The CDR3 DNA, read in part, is TGTGCCAGCGGTGATGCGGCAGGGGAAAGGGAACAGTAC.

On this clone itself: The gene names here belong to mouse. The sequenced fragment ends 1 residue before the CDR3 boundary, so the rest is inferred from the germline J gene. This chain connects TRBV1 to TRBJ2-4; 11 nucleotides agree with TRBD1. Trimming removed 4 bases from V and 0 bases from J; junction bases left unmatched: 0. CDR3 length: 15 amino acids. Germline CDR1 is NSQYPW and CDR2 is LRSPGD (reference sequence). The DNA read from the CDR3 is TGCACCTGCAGTGGGGACAGGGGGAGTCAAAACACCTTGTAC. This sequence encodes CTCSGDRGSQNTLY. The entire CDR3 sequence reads CTCSGDRGSQNTLYF.

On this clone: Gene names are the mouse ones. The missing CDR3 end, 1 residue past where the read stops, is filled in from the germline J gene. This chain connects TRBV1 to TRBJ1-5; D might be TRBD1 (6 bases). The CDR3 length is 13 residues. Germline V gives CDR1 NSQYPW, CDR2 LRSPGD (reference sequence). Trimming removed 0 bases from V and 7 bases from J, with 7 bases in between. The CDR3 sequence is CTCSADGQQAPLF. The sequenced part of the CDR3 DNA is TGCACCTGCAGTGCAGATGGACAGCAGGCTCCGCTT.

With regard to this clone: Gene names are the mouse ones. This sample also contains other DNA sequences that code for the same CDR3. The sequenced part of the CDR3 DNA is TGCACCTGCAGTGCGGGACAGGGGGGAACAGAAGTCTTC. Encoded protein: CTCSAGQGGTEVF. The whole CDR3 is CTCSAGQGGTEVFF. The V call is TRBV1, the J call TRBJ1-1; 11 bases are a match to TRBD1. The read ends 1 residue before the CDR3 terminus; that terminus is restored from the germline J gene. Germline V gene lookup returns CDR1 NSQYPW and CDR2 LRSPGD (reference sequence). This CDR3 is built from 14 residues. The J segment lost 5 bases and the V segment lost 3 bases, leaving 2 bases of the junction unmatched.

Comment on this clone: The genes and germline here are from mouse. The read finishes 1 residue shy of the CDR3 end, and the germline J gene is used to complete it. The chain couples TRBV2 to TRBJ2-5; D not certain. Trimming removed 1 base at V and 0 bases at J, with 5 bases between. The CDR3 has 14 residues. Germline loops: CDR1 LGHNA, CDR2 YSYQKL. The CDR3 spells CASSQVGNQDTQYF. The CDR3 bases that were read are TGTGCCAGCAGCCAAGTGGGTAACCAAGACACCCAGTAC.

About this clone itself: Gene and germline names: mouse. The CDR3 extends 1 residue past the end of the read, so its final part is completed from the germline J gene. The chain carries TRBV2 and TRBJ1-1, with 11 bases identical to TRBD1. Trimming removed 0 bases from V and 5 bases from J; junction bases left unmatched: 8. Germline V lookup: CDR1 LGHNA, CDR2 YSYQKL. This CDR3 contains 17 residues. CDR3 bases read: TGTGCCAGCAGCCAAGAAAGGACAGGGGGCGCTGGGACAGAAGTCTTC. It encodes CASSQERTGGAGTEVF. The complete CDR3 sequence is CASSQERTGGAGTEVFF.

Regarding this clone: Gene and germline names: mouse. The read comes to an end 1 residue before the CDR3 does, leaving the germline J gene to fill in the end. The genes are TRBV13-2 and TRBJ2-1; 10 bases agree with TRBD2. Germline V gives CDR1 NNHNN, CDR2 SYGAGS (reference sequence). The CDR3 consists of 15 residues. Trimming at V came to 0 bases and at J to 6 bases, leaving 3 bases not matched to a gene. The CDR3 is CASGDAGTGVAEQFF. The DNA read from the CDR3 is TGTGCCAGCGGTGATGCAGGGACTGGGGTTGCTGAGCAGTTC.

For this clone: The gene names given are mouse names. CDR3 bases read: TGTGCCAGCAGCCAAGATTGGGATAATTCGCCCCTCTAC. Its translation is CASSQDWDNSPLY. The full CDR3 is CASSQDWDNSPLYF. The J gene is TRBJ1-6, the V gene TRBV2; D is undetermined. The read ends 1 residue shy of where the CDR3 ends; the end is completed using the germline J gene. TRBJ1-6 is sorted into the ORF group, with uncertain function. The V gene's germline CDR1 is LGHNA and CDR2 YSYQKL. V dropped 0 bases and J dropped 5 bases, with 5 bases sitting between them. The CDR3 contains 14 residues.

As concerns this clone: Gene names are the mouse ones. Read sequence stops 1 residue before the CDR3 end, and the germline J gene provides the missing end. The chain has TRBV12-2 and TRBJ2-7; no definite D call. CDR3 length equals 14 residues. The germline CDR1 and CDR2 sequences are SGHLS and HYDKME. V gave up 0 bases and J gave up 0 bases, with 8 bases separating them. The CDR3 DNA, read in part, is TGTGCCAGCTCTCTCGACGGATCCTCCTATGAACAGTAC. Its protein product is CASSLDGSSYEQY. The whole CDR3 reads CASSLDGSSYEQYF.

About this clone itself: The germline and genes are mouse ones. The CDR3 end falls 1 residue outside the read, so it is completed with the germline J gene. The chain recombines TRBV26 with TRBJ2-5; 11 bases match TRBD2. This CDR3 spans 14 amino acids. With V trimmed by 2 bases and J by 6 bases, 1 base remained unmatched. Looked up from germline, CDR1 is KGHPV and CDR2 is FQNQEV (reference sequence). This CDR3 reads CASSLRDWGDTQYF. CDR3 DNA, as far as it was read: TGTGCCAGCAGTCTGCGGGACTGGGGGGACACCCAGTAC.

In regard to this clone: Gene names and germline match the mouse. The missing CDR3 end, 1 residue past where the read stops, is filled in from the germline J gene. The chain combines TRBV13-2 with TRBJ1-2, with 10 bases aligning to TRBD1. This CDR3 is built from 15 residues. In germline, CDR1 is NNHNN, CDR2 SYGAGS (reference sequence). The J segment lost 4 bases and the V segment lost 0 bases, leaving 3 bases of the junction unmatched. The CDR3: CASGDAGQGISDYTF. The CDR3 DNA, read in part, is TGTGCCAGCGGTGATGCGGGACAGGGGATCTCCGACTACACC.

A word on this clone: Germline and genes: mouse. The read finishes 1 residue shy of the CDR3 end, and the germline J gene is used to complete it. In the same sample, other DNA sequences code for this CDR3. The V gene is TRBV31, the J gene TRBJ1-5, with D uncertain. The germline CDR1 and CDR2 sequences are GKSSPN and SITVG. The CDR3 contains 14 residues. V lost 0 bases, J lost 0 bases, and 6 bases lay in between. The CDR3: CAWSLEGNNQAPLF. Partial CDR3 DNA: TGTGCCTGGAGTCTAGAGGGTAACAACCAGGCTCCGCTT.

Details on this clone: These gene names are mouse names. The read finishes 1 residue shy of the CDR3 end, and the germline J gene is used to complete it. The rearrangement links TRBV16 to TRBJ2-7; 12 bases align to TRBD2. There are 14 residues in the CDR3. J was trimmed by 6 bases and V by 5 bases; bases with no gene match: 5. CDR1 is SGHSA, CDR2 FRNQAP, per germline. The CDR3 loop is CASSAGLGGAEQYF. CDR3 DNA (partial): TGTGCAAGCAGCGCCGGACTGGGGGGGGCTGAACAGTAC.

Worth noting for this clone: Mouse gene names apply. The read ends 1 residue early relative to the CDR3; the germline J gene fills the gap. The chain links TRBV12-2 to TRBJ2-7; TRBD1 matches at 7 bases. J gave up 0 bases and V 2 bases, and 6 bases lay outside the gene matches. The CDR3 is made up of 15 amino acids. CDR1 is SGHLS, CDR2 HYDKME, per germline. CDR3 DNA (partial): TGTGCCAGCTCTCGATGGACAGGAAGCTCCTATGAACAGTAC. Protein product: CASSRWTGSSYEQY. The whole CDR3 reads CASSRWTGSSYEQYF.

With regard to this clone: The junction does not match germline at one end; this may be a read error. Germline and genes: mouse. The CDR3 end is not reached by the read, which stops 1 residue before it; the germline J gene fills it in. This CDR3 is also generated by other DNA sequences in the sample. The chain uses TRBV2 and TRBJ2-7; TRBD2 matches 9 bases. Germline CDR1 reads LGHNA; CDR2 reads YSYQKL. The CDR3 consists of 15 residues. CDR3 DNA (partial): TGCGCCAGCAGCCAAACTGGGGGGTACTCCTATGAACAGTAC. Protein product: CASSQTGGYSYEQY. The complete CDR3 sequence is CASSQTGGYSYEQYF.

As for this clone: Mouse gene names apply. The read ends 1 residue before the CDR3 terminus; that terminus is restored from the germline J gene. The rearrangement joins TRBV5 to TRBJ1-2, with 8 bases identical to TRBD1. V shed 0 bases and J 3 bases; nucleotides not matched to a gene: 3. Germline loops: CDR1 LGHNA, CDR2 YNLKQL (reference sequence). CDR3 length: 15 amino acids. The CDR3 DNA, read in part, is TGTGCCAGCAGCCAAGACGCAGGGGGCGACTCCGACTACACC. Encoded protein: CASSQDAGGDSDYT. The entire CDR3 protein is CASSQDAGGDSDYTF.

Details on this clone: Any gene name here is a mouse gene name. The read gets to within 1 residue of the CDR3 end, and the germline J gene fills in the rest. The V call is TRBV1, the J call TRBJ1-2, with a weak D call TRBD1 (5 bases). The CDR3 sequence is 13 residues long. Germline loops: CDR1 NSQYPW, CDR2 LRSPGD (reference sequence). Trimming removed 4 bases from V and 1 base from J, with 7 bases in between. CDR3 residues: CTCSVDRNSDYTF. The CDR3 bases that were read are TGCACCTGCAGTGTCGACAGAAACTCCGACTACACC. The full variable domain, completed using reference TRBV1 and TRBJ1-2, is VTLLEQNPRWRLVPRGQAVNLRCILKNSQYPWMSWYQQDLQKQLQWLFTLRSPGDKEVKSLPGADYLATRVTDTELRLQVANMSQGRTLYCTCSVDRNSDYTFGSGTRLLVI.